The subject of this entry is one TCR beta chain. The antigen remains undetermined. Healthy Caucasians provided all donations. The data originate from a study of identical twins. Regarding the study as a whole: Cord blood's abundant beta clonotypes had fewer insertions, unlike memory repertoires. The study found that models underestimated out-of-frame TCR alpha sharing in monozygotic twins. Researchers reported excess low generation probability among twin-shared out-of-frame alpha sequences.

The J segment lost 2 bases and the V segment lost 1 base, leaving 4 bases of the junction unmatched. This CDR3 region has 14 residues. Germline V lookup: CDR1 DFQATT, CDR2 SNEGSKA (reference sequence). TCRdb reanalysed the 5' RACE reads using MiXCR and keeps one entry per CDR3 protein. Here the sample spans 1.5 million to 2 million distinct CDR3 sequences, 25% to 35% being singletons. The chain combines TRBV20-1 with TRBJ2-5; 7 bases map to TRBD2. The sample was cord blood. The receptor comes from a newborn girl in good health. The CDR3 nucleotides read TGCAGTGCTAGAGTTCCTAGCGGACAAGAGACCCAGTACTTC. It codes for CSARVPSGQETQYF.